Listed here are 19 T cell receptor beta chains from one sample, sequenced in a study of T-cell memory formation after mild COVID-19. Via MiXCR, TCRdb re-called the 5' RACE reads, giving one row per CDR3 protein. The sample holds tens of thousands of distinct CDR3 sequences, roughly a sixth seen once. The sequenced sample consisted of PBMCs or a T cell subset sorted from them (not recorded which). The receptors were sampled from an adult who had mild COVID-19 (a few samples of this study predate the infection). Cell type and time point are not known.

This clonotype was picked up one time. This may be a read error: a much more frequent sequence differs by one nucleotide. Written as DNA, the CDR3 is TGTGCCAGCAGACTACAGGGTTGGAGAGACAATGAGCAGTTCTTC. Translation: CASRLQGWRDNEQFF. V and J are TRBV11-2 and TRBJ2-1; possibly TRBD1 for D (6 bases). The CDR3 consists of 15 residues. CDR1 SGHAT and CDR2 FQNNGV come from the germline V gene. Trimming pared 6 bases from V and 5 bases from J, leaving 17 bases between.

This clonotype was seen at least ten times. The rearrangement links TRBV3-1 to TRBJ2-7; D is perhaps TRBD1 (5 bases). Looked up from germline, CDR1 is LGHDT and CDR2 is YNNKEL (reference sequence). This CDR3 has 15 residues. V lost 4 bases and J 4 bases, leaving 17 bases between the germline ends. CDR3 amino acids: CASSRPHGHTYEQYF. CDR3 coding DNA: TGTGCCAGCAGCCGTCCTCATGGACATACTTACGAGCAGTACTTC.

This clonotype came up many times. The CDR3 DNA is TGTGCCAGCAGTTGGGAGGGCCTGAACACTGAAGCTTTCTTT. Protein: CASSWEGLNTEAFF. This chain connects TRBV12-3 or TRBV12-4 to TRBJ1-1, with D unresolved. This CDR3 comprises 14 residues. V was clipped by 4 bases and J by 0 bases, with 9 bases between them.

A remark on this clonotype: A much larger clonotype is one base distant, so this may be a read error. The V gene is TRBV2, the J gene TRBJ1-2; D is ambiguous. In germline, CDR1 is SNHLY, CDR2 FYNNEI. Trimming left V 4 bases short and J 5 bases short, with 11 bases between. This CDR3 has 13 residues. The CDR3 loop is CASSVLEKYGYTF. CDR3 nucleotide sequence: TGTGCCAGCAGTGTGTTGGAGAAGTATGGCTACACCTTC. Combining the CDR3 with reference TRBV2 and TRBJ1-2 gives the whole variable domain EPEVTQTPSHQVTQMGQEVILRCVPISNHLYFYWYRQILGQKVEFLVSFYNNEISEKSEIFDDQFSVERPDGSNFTLKIRSTKLEDSAMYFCASSVLEKYGYTFGSGTRLTVV.

The chain has TRBV7-2 and TRBJ2-3; possible D gene TRBD2, 5 bases. V lost 1 base to trimming and J lost 8 bases, with 19 bases between them. CDR3 length equals 16 residues. The germline V gene has CDR1 SGHTA and CDR2 FQGNSA. CDR3: CASSLGSDFPAFTQYF. Written as DNA, the CDR3 is TGTGCCAGCAGCTTAGGTAGCGACTTCCCCGCGTTTACGCAGTATTTT.

V gene TRBV7-2 combines with J gene TRBJ1-1; unclear D gene. Trimming pared 2 bases from V and 3 bases from J, leaving 13 bases between. Germline V lookup: CDR1 SGHTA, CDR2 FQGNSA. The CDR3 totals 15 residues. CDR3 nucleotide sequence: TGTGCCAGCAGCTTATGGGGAGGAAGCGACACTGAAGCTTTCTTT. It translates to CASSLWGGSDTEAFF.

This clonotype was picked up many times. This chain links TRBV4-1 with TRBJ2-5; D might be TRBD2 (7 bases). CDR1 is MGHRA, CDR2 YSYEKL, per germline. This CDR3 has 20 amino acids. Trimming stripped 1 base from V and 5 bases from J, with 29 bases between. CDR3 sequence reads: CASSQVSPRGGSQLRETQYF. DNA of the CDR3: TGCGCCAGCAGCCAAGTCTCTCCGAGGGGGGGGAGCCAGCTACGGGAGACCCAGTACTTC.

There are a few counts of this clonotype. J is TRBJ1-2 and V is TRBV9; TRBD1 agrees at 8 bases. This CDR3 has 15 residues. Germline V gene sequence: CDR1 SGDLS, CDR2 YYNGEE. V shed 4 bases and J 2 bases; nucleotides not matched to a gene: 7. The CDR3 loop is CASSPAGTGNYGYTF. The CDR3 region has the DNA TGTGCCAGCAGCCCCGCCGGGACAGGAAACTATGGCTACACCTTC.

This clonotype was counted at least ten times. This chain connects TRBV5-5 to TRBJ1-2; 8 bases align to TRBD1. The germline gives CDR1 SGHKS, CDR2 YYEKEE (reference sequence). There are 15 residues in the CDR3. Trimming at V came to 2 bases and at J to 4 bases, leaving 7 bases not matched to a gene. The CDR3: CASSLIQGAGYGYTF. CDR3 in DNA: TGTGCCAGCAGCTTAATCCAGGGGGCGGGCTATGGCTACACCTTC.

In this sample, this clonotype turned up many times. The rearrangement uses TRBV7-9 and TRBJ2-3; 12 positions agree with TRBD1. CDR1 and CDR2 (germline): SEHNR, FQNEAQ (reference sequence). V was clipped by 4 bases and J by 4 bases; unmatched bases: 3. This CDR3 contains 15 residues. CDR3 loop: CASSWDRGQSDTQYF. The CDR3 nucleotides read TGTGCCAGCAGCTGGGACAGGGGGCAATCAGATACGCAGTATTTT. The variable domain in full, with the rest retrieved from reference TRBV7-9 and TRBJ2-3, is DTGVSQNPRHKITKRGQNVTFRCDPISEHNRLYWYRQTLGQGPEFLTYFQNEAQLEKSRLLSDRFSAERPKGSFSTLEIQRTEQGDSAMYLCASSWDRGQSDTQYFGPGTRLTVL.

The chain employs TRBV12-3 or TRBV12-4 and TRBJ1-2; 7 bases fit TRBD1. J gave up 4 bases and V 5 bases, and 4 bases lay outside the gene matches. The CDR3 extends over 13 amino acids. The CDR3 nucleotides read TGTGCCAGCAGTCCCGACAGGGTCTATGGCTACACCTTC. Encoded protein: CASSPDRVYGYTF.

About this clonotype itself: A clone one base away is much larger, so this may be a read error. The J gene is TRBJ1-2, the V gene TRBV6-5; 7 bases agree with TRBD1. The CDR3 is 12 amino acids. Trimming removed 6 bases from V and 4 bases from J; junction bases left unmatched: 2. Per germline, CDR1 MNHEY and CDR2 SVGAGI. The CDR3 DNA follows: TGTGCCAGCAGCGACAGGGCCTATGGCTACACCTTC. Its translation: CASSDRAYGYTF.

CDR3 residues: CASSFGLAGGNNEQFF. CDR3 sequence (DNA): TGTGCCAGCAGCTTCGGACTAGCGGGGGGTAACAATGAGCAGTTCTTC. The chain recombines TRBV6-2 or TRBV6-3 with TRBJ2-1; 14 nucleotides line up with TRBD2. The germline CDR1 and CDR2 sequences are MNHEY and SVGEGT. Trimming at V came to 6 bases and at J to 5 bases, leaving 6 bases not matched to a gene. CDR3 length: 16 residues.

The rearrangement uses TRBV18 and TRBJ1-1; D may be TRBD1 (5 bases). Germline loops: CDR1 KGHSH, CDR2 LQKENI. The CDR3 length is 18 residues. The germline V and J ends were trimmed by 1 base and 0 bases, with 18 bases remaining between them. The CDR3 spells CASSPQEGEGYMNTEAFF. The CDR3 DNA reads as TGTGCCAGCTCACCACAAGAAGGTGAGGGGTACATGAACACTGAAGCTTTCTTT.

J is TRBJ1-2 and V is TRBV25-1; D unresolved. Trimming left V 3 bases short and J 4 bases short, with 15 bases between. The germline CDR1 and CDR2 sequences are MGHDK and SYGVNS. There are 15 residues in the CDR3. The CDR3 sequence is CASSDPLVGSYGYTF. The CDR3, as DNA: TGTGCCAGCAGTGATCCTCTGGTAGGGAGCTATGGCTACACCTTC.

J is TRBJ2-7 and V is TRBV7-9; 8 bases match TRBD1. CDR3 length: 14 amino acids. The germline V gene has CDR1 SEHNR and CDR2 FQNEAQ (reference sequence). The junction had 6 bases not matched to a gene; V was cut back by 5 bases and J by 3 bases. The CDR3 DNA reads as TGTGCCAGCAGCCACCGGGACAGGAACTACGAGCAGTACTTC. Its protein product is CASSHRDRNYEQYF. The entire variable domain, with the rest obtained from reference TRBV7-9 and TRBJ2-7, is as follows: DTGVSQNPRHKITKRGQNVTFRCDPISEHNRLYWYRQTLGQGPEFLTYFQNEAQLEKSRLLSDRFSAERPKGSFSTLEIQRTEQGDSAMYLCASSHRDRNYEQYFGPGTRLTVT.

The V gene is TRBV29-1, the J gene TRBJ1-1; the D is unclear. The germline gives CDR1 SQVTM, CDR2 ANQGSEA. The CDR3 runs to 11 residues. V was shortened by 7 bases and J by 0 bases, with 6 bases between the two germline ends. This CDR3 is CSAPVNTEAFF. The CDR3 nucleotides are TGCAGCGCACCCGTGAACACTGAAGCTTTCTTT.

For this clonotype: A much larger clone differs from this one at a single base, so this may be a read error. The V call is TRBV6-2 or TRBV6-3, the J call TRBJ1-2, with D possibly matching TRBD1 (5 bases). Germline V gene lookup returns CDR1 MNHEY and CDR2 SVGEGT. Trimming left V 6 bases short and J 6 bases short, with 23 bases between. The length of the CDR3 is 16 residues. In DNA form, the CDR3 reads TGTGCCAGCAGCCGCGGGGACGTCCCTTTAAGGAATGGCTACACCTTC. It codes for CASSRGDVPLRNGYTF.

This clonotype was seen at least ten times. The chain uses TRBV5-1 and TRBJ1-3, with D tentatively TRBD1 (5 bases). The ends were cut back, 3 bases at V and 0 bases at J, with 19 bases in the middle. Germline V CDR1 and CDR2: SGHRS, YFSETQ. The CDR3 runs 18 residues. Here the CDR3 DNA reads TGCGCCAGCAGCTACCTCCCCAGGGACGTTAGCTCTGGAAACACCATATATTTT. Its protein product is CASSYLPRDVSSGNTIYF.